A single sample is the source of the 29 T cell receptor beta chains below, sequenced in a study of blood T cell repertoires in COVID-19. Clones were read by immunoSEQ multiplex PCR, and TCRdb kept only the in-frame ones, dropping some. Among approximately 140,000 clones listed, around 84% were seen once. Sequencing was performed on peripheral blood. These receptors were taken from a woman aged 55-70 years with acute or convalescent COVID-19.

The rearrangement joins TRBV7-2 to TRBJ2-3; 9 positions match TRBD2. The CDR3 spans 17 residues. Germline CDR1 reads SGHTA; CDR2 reads FQGNSA. Losses at the gene ends were 5 bases for V and 1 base for J; bases not matched to a gene: 10. The CDR3 coding sequence is TGTGCCAGCAGCCCCCAACTAGCGGGCCCCGGCACAGATACGCAGTATTTT. As protein: CASSPQLAGPGTDTQYF.

The chain employs TRBV9 and TRBJ1-2, with 7 bases matching TRBD1. J lost 5 bases, V lost 2 bases, and 6 bases had no gene match. From germline, CDR1 is SGDLS and CDR2 YYNGEE. The CDR3 runs 14 residues. The CDR3 DNA reads TGTGCCAGCAGCGTCACCGGGACAGATTATGGCTACACCTTC. Translated: CASSVTGTDYGYTF.

The rearrangement joins TRBV5-1 to TRBJ2-1; possible D gene TRBD1, 6 bases. The germline V gene has CDR1 SGHRS and CDR2 YFSETQ. The CDR3 extends over 16 amino acids. V dropped 3 bases and J dropped 0 bases, with 13 bases sitting between them. CDR3 in amino acids: CASSSRTAASYNEQFF. The DNA for the CDR3 is TGCGCCAGCAGCTCCCGGACAGCCGCCTCCTACAATGAGCAGTTCTTC.

The V gene is TRBV5-1, the J gene TRBJ1-2, with a possible D match to TRBD1 (6 bases). CDR3 length: 14 amino acids. Germline V gene data show CDR1 as SGHRS and CDR2 as YFSETQ. Between the trimmed V and J ends, which lost 0 bases and 4 bases, there was a span of 10 bases. The CDR3 loop is CASSLGTEAYGYTF. The CDR3 DNA reads TGCGCCAGCAGCTTGGGGACAGAAGCCTATGGCTACACCTTC.

V and J are TRBV2 and TRBJ2-1, with TRBD2 matching 9 bases. CDR1 is SNHLY and CDR2 is FYNNEI in the germline V gene. Trimming at V came to 5 bases and at J to 1 base, leaving 3 bases not matched to a gene. The CDR3 has 15 residues. CDR3 nucleotides: TGTGCCAGCAGTCCTCTAGCGGGGTCCTACAATGAGCAGTTCTTC. Residues: CASSPLAGSYNEQFF. The complete variable domain, with remaining parts taken from reference TRBV2 and TRBJ2-1, reads EPEVTQTPSHQVTQMGQEVILRCVPISNHLYFYWYRQILGQKVEFLVSFYNNEISEKSEIFDDQFSVERPDGSNFTLKIRSTKLEDSAMYFCASSPLAGSYNEQFFGPGTRLTVL.

About this clone: In the same sample, other DNA sequences code for this CDR3. This chain links TRBV4-3 with TRBJ1-2; 10 bases map to TRBD1. V trimming: 4 bases; J trimming: 3 bases; junction bases outside the gene matches: 2. The germline CDR1 and CDR2 sequences are LGHNA and YSLEER. The CDR3 length is 14 residues. The CDR3 is CASSPGQGDYGYTF. The CDR3 DNA sequence: TGCGCCAGCAGCCCCGGACAGGGGGACTATGGCTACACCTTC.

The chain uses TRBV19 and TRBJ2-3; D possibly corresponds to TRBD2 (5 bases). This CDR3 comprises 14 residues. Germline loops: CDR1 LNHDA, CDR2 SQIVND (reference sequence). Trimming cost V 0 bases and J 2 bases, with 6 bases left between them. The CDR3 bases are TGTGCCAGTAGTATAGATCGGGACACAGATACGCAGTATTTT. The encoded protein is CASSIDRDTDTQYF.

This sequence joins TRBV7-8 and TRBJ1-1; D may be TRBD1 (5 bases). V was cut by 5 bases and J by 5 bases, with 15 bases left in between. This CDR3 has 14 residues. CDR1 SGHVS and CDR2 FQNEAQ come from the germline V gene. This CDR3 is CASSPSQGRTEAFF. The CDR3, as DNA: TGTGCCAGCAGCCCTAGTCAGGGCCGGACTGAAGCTTTCTTT.

This clone was counted once. The V gene is TRBV30, the J gene TRBJ1-3, with TRBD1 as a possible D gene (5 bases). CDR3 length: 14 amino acids. Trimming removed 3 bases from V and 2 bases from J, with 11 bases in between. In germline, CDR1 is GTSNPN, CDR2 SVGIG (reference sequence). In DNA form, the CDR3 reads TGTGCCTGGAGCGCAGGGTTTACTGGAAACACCATATATTTT. It encodes CAWSAGFTGNTIYF.

This clone is classed as medium-sized. The chain carries TRBV12-3 or TRBV12-4 and TRBJ2-1; D perhaps matches TRBD2 (5 bases). Between the trimmed V and J ends, which lost 6 bases and 10 bases, there was a span of 13 bases. The CDR3 totals 12 residues. The CDR3 bases are TGTGCCAGCAGGATTTTAAGAGGGGAGCAGTTCTTC. Translation gives CASRILRGEQFF.

The chain joins TRBV28 to TRBJ1-1, with TRBD1 as a possible D gene (5 bases). Germline values: CDR1 MDHEN, CDR2 SYDVKM. Trimming removed 2 bases from V and 1 base from J, with 8 bases in between. There are 14 residues in the CDR3. The CDR3 DNA follows: TGTGCCAGCAGTTTAGGGGGGGGGAACACTGAAGCTTTCTTT. Protein: CASSLGGGNTEAFF.

This chain uses TRBV29-1 with TRBJ1-2; TRBD1 agrees at 8 bases. The V gene's germline CDR1 is SQVTM and CDR2 ANQGSEA. CDR3 length equals 11 residues. V dropped 7 bases and J dropped 6; count of bases not matched to a gene: 4. CDR3 in amino acids: CSAKDRDGYTF. The DNA of the CDR3 is TGCAGCGCCAAGGACAGGGATGGCTACACCTTC.

This chain uses TRBV11-3 with TRBJ1-2, with D perhaps matching TRBD1 (5 bases). V shed 3 bases and J shed 8 bases, with 16 bases lying between them. Germline V gives CDR1 SGHNT, CDR2 YENEEA. The CDR3 is 14 residues long. The CDR3 DNA reads TGTGCCAGCAGCTTGGGAGGGGACTCTTTCGGCTACACCTTC. Translating it yields CASSLGGDSFGYTF.

The genes are TRBV18 and TRBJ2-7, with 8 bases lining up with TRBD1. This CDR3 spans 15 amino acids. With 4 bases clipped from V and 2 bases from J, the junction kept 7 bases outside the gene matches. Germline V gene lookup returns CDR1 KGHSH and CDR2 LQKENI. In nucleotides, the CDR3 is TGTGCCAGCTCACGCCGGACAGGGCCCCCCTACGAGCAGTACTTC. Its protein product is CASSRRTGPPYEQYF.

This sequence joins TRBV18 and TRBJ2-2; 7 bases match TRBD1. Trimming at V came to 2 bases and at J to 6 bases, leaving 6 bases not matched to a gene. The CDR3 loop spans 15 amino acids. CDR1 is KGHSH and CDR2 is LQKENI in the germline V gene. The CDR3 bases are TGTGCCAGCTCACCAGGAACAGGGGACCCCGGGGAGCTGTTTTTT. Its protein is CASSPGTGDPGELFF. Full variable domain (outside the CDR3, taken from reference TRBV18 and TRBJ2-2): NAGVMQNPRHLVRRRGQEARLRCSPMKGHSHVYWYRQLPEEGLKFMVYLQKENIIDESGMPKERFSAEFPKEGPSILRIQQVVRGDSAAYFCASSPGTGDPGELFFGEGSRLTVL.

CDR3 DNA sequence: TGTGCCAGCAGCTTAGCCACCCCGATCGGGACAGGGACCCTGCAAACTGAAGCTTTCTTT. This translates into CASSLATPIGTGTLQTEAFF. V is TRBV7-8 and J is TRBJ1-1; 9 nucleotides line up with TRBD1. CDR1 and CDR2 from the germline V gene are SGHVS and FQNEAQ. CDR3 size: 20 residues. V shed 0 bases and J 5 bases; nucleotides not matched to a gene: 19.

The chain employs TRBV19 and TRBJ1-5, with D unclear. The germline V gene encodes CDR1 LNHDA and CDR2 SQIVND (reference sequence). The CDR3 spans 12 residues. V was cut by 5 bases and J by 7 bases, with 9 bases left in between. The CDR3 nucleotides are TGTGCCAGTAGTGTTTCGAGGCAGCCCCAGCATTTT. Translating gives CASSVSRQPQHF.

The CDR3 bases are TGTGCCAGCAGCGCCAGGACATTTCCAACTAATGAAAAACTGTTTTTT. Protein product: CASSARTFPTNEKLFF. V gene TRBV9 combines with J gene TRBJ1-4; TRBD1 might be the D (5 bases). The CDR3 has 16 amino acids. Germline V CDR1 and CDR2: SGDLS, YYNGEE. Trimming pared 3 bases from V and 0 bases from J, leaving 12 bases between.

The chain employs TRBV2 and TRBJ2-7; perhaps TRBD2 as D (6 bases). There are 14 residues in the CDR3. Trimming removed 6 bases from V and 0 bases from J, with 12 bases in between. In germline, CDR1 is SNHLY, CDR2 FYNNEI. The CDR3 region has the DNA TGTGCCAGCAGCGGGACTGTGAGCTCCTACGAGCAGTACTTC. It specifies CASSGTVSSYEQYF.

At least ten counts were recorded for this clone. The chain couples TRBV27 to TRBJ2-1, with 16 nucleotides matching TRBD2. This CDR3 is built from 16 residues. V lost 8 bases to trimming and J lost 2 bases; unmatched junction nucleotides: 3. Per the germline V gene, CDR1 is MNHEY and CDR2 is SMNVEV (reference sequence). CDR3 amino acids: CASRGTSGGAYNEQFF. The CDR3 region has the DNA TGTGCCAGCCGTGGGACTAGCGGGGGGGCCTACAATGAGCAGTTCTTC.

The chain recombines TRBV28 with TRBJ1-1; the D gene is possibly TRBD1 (6 bases). V was cut by 2 bases and J by 4 bases, with 11 bases left in between. CDR3 length equals 14 residues. Germline V CDR1 and CDR2: MDHEN, SYDVKM. The CDR3 protein is CASSLGGVGTEAFF. The CDR3 nucleotides are TGTGCCAGCAGTTTAGGGGGCGTAGGCACTGAAGCTTTCTTT. The variable domain in full, completed from reference TRBV28 and TRBJ1-1, reads DVKVTQSSRYLVKRTGEKVFLECVQDMDHENMFWYRQDPGLGLRLIYFSYDVKMKEKGDIPEGYSVSREKKERFSLILESASTNQTSMYLCASSLGGVGTEAFFGQGTRLTVV.

The V call is TRBV3-1 (or the pseudogene TRBV3-2), the J call TRBJ2-5; 12 nucleotides agree with TRBD1. The CDR3 runs 17 residues. Germline V gives CDR1 LGHDT, CDR2 YNNKEL (reference sequence). The V segment lost 1 base and the J segment 5 bases; nucleotides outside the gene matches: 8. As DNA, the CDR3 is TGTGCCAGCAGCCAAGCCGGGACAGGGGGCACGGGGGAGACCCAGTACTTC. This sequence encodes CASSQAGTGGTGETQYF.

This clone was counted only a few times. The chain is built from TRBV24-1 and TRBJ2-1; 7 bases agree with TRBD1. The V gene's germline CDR1 is KGHDR and CDR2 SFDVKD. The V and J ends lost 4 bases and 5 bases, in that order; junction bases with no gene match: 10. The CDR3 sequence is 16 residues long. CDR3 region: CATSDPSKGANNEQFF. The CDR3 DNA reads TGTGCCACCAGTGACCCTAGTAAGGGGGCAAACAATGAGCAGTTCTTC.

This clone appeared once. The chain couples TRBV5-6 to TRBJ2-4, with 7 nucleotides matching TRBD1. The CDR3 sequence is 14 residues long. Germline lookup yields CDR1 SGHDT and CDR2 YYEEEE. V lost 0 bases and J lost 9; bases outside the gene matches: 6. This CDR3 reads CASSLEQGLSIQYF. The CDR3 region has the DNA TGTGCCAGCAGCTTGGAACAGGGGCTTAGCATTCAGTACTTC.

The chain combines TRBV19 with TRBJ1-1, with TRBD1 identical over 8 bases. The CDR3 has 15 residues. With 3 bases clipped from V and 11 bases from J, the junction kept 14 bases outside the gene matches. Germline CDR1 LNHDA, CDR2 SQIVND (reference sequence). CDR3 sequence (DNA): TGTGCCAGTAGTATGAAGGGAACAGGGGGGTTAGAGGCTTTCTTT. Its protein is CASSMKGTGGLEAFF.

The chain employs TRBV5-1 and TRBJ1-1; 9 positions agree with TRBD1. Germline lookup yields CDR1 SGHRS and CDR2 YFSETQ. Losses at the gene ends were 4 bases for V and 0 bases for J; bases not matched to a gene: 10. The CDR3 is 17 residues long. The CDR3 DNA is TGCGCCAGCAGCCCGTCGGACAGGGGAGGGTTGAACACTGAAGCTTTCTTT. Amino acid sequence: CASSPSDRGGLNTEAFF.

The chain carries TRBV6-2 or TRBV6-3 and TRBJ2-1; TRBD1 aligns across 7 bases. The length of the CDR3 is 16 residues. Germline V gene data show CDR1 as MNHEY and CDR2 as SVGEGT. Germline trimming cut 0 bases from V and 8 bases from J; bases unmatched to any gene: 10. The CDR3 loop reads CASSYSGIGGQDEQFF. The DNA of the CDR3 is TGTGCCAGCAGTTACTCCGGGATAGGGGGCCAGGATGAGCAGTTCTTC.

The chain couples TRBV5-6 to TRBJ1-3; a weak D match, TRBD1 (5 bases). The CDR3 is made up of 13 amino acids. Trimming cost V 5 bases and J 4 bases, with 10 bases left between them. The germline gives CDR1 SGHDT, CDR2 YYEEEE. The CDR3 reads CASSPHRGNTIYF. As DNA, the CDR3 is TGTGCCAGCAGTCCTCACAGGGGAAACACCATATATTTT.

V is TRBV7-2 and J is TRBJ2-7; 10 bases agree with TRBD1. The V gene's germline CDR1 is SGHTA and CDR2 FQGNSA. CDR3 length equals 16 residues. J lost 4 bases, V lost 5 bases, and 11 bases had no gene match. In DNA, the CDR3 is TGTGCCAGCAGCATATCCCCGGGACAGGGGAGGTACGAGCAGTACTTC. This codes for CASSISPGQGRYEQYF.